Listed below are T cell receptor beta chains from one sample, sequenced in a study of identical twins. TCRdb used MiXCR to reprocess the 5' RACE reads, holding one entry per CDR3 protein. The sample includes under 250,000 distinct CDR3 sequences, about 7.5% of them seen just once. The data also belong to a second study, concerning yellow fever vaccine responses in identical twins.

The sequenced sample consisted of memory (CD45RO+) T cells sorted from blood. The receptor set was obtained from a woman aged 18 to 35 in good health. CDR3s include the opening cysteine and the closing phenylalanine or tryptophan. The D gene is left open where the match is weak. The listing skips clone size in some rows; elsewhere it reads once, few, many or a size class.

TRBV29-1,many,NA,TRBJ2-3,TGCAGCGTTGTCGATCCTGACAGGAGTAGCACAGATACGCAGTATTTT,CSVVDPDRSSTDTQYF
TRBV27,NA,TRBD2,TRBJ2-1,TGTGCCAGCAGTGTCCCCAGCGGGAGGCTGAATGAGCAGTTCTTC,CASSVPSGRLNEQFF
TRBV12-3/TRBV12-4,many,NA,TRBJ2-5,TGTGCCAGCAGTGGGGAGACCCAGTACTTC,CASSGETQYF
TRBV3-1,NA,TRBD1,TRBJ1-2,TGTGCCAGCAGCCCGAGACAGGGGGCGCGAGGAGGCTACACCTTC,CASSPRQGARGGYTF
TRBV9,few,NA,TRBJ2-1,TGTGCCAGCAGCGCCCAAGTTCACAATGAGCAGTTCTTC,CASSAQVHNEQFF
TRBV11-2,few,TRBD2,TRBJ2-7,TGTGCCAGCAGCTTAGGTCGGGGGGCTAGCGGGGACTCCTACGAGCAGTACTTC,CASSLGRGASGDSYEQYF
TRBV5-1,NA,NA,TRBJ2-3,TGCGCCAGCAGTCTAGGGGGGGCAGGGGCCACAGATACGCAGTATTTT,CASSLGGAGATDTQYF
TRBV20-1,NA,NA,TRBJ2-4,TGCAGTGCTCCGGAGAGGAAACTAGCCAAAAACATTCAGTACTTC,CSAPERKLAKNIQYF
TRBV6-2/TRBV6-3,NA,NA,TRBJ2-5,TGTGCCAGCAGAAACAGGGCAATACAAGAGACCCAGTACTTC,CASRNRAIQETQYF
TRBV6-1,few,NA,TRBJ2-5,TGTGCCAGCAGTGTCTGGCGGGAGACCCAGTACTTC,CASSVWRETQYF
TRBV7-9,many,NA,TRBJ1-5,TGTGCCAGCAGCTCTATGGGGAGCAATCAGCCCCAGCATTTT,CASSSMGSNQPQHF
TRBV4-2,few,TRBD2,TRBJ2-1,TGTGCCAGCAGTCCTATCTTAAGCGGGGCCGGTAATGAGCAGTTCTTC,CASSPILSGAGNEQFF
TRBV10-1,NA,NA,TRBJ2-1,TGCGCCAGCAGTTTCACGGTGGGAGAGCAGTTCTTC,CASSFTVGEQFF
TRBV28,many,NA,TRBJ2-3,TGTGCCAGTTGGGACCCGTACAGGCCTTCTACAGATACGCAGTATTTT,CASWDPYRPSTDTQYF
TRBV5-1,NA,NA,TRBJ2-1,TGCGCCAGCAGCTTGGAAGGAGTGGAACCCTACAATGAGCAGTTCTTC,CASSLEGVEPYNEQFF
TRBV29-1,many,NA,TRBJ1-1,TGCAGCGTTGAGGGCCAACAAAGAAACACTGAAGCTTTCTTT,CSVEGQQRNTEAFF
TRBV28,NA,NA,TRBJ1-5,TGTGCCAGCAGTCCCCCAAACAGGGTTAGGAGCAATCAGCCCCAGCATTTT,CASSPPNRVRSNQPQHF
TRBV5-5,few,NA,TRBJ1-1,TGTGCCAGCAGCTCGGGGTGGGGGACTGAAGCTTTCTTT,CASSSGWGTEAFF
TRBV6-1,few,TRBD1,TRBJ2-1,TGTGCCAGCAGTCTAACAGGGGTGGGATACAATGAGCAGTTCTTC,CASSLTGVGYNEQFF
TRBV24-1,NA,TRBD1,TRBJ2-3,TGTGCCACCAGTGAACCCCCGGGACAGGGGGCGCGAACGCAGTATTTT,CATSEPPGQGARTQYF
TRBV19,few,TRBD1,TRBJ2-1,TGTGCCAGTAGCCGGGACAGGTATGCCTACAATGAGCAGTTCTTC,CASSRDRYAYNEQFF
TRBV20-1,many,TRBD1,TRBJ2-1,TGCAGTGCTAGGGGACAGGGAATAAGGGGCGAGCAGTTCTTC,CSARGQGIRGEQFF
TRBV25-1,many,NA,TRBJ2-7,TGTGCCAGCAGTGATGTTGGGGGTATTTCTGGCTCCGAGCAGTACTTC,CASSDVGGISGSEQYF
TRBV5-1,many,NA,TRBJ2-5,TGCGCCAGCAGTACCGGGCCCAAGAATCCCCAGTACTTC,CASSTGPKNPQYF
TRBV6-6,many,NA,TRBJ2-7,TGTGCCAGCAGTTACCGTTTGCTCCACGAGCAGTACTTC,CASSYRLLHEQYF
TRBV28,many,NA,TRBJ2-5,TGTGCCAGCAGTACCCGACTAGGGCGGGACCAAGAGACCCAGTACTTC,CASSTRLGRDQETQYF
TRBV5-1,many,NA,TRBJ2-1,TGCGCCAGCAGCCAGGATCGGATTCTCTACAATGAGCAGTTCTTC,CASSQDRILYNEQFF
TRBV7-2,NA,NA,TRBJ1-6,TGTGCCAGCAGCTTATATAGTAATTCACCCCTCCACTTT,CASSLYSNSPLHF
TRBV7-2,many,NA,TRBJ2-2,TGTGCCAGCAGCTTAGGGTCGAACACCGGGGAGCTGTTTTTT,CASSLGSNTGELFF
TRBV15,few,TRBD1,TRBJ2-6,TGTGCCACCAGCAGAGCGACAGGGGCTGGGGCCAACGTCCTGACTTTC,CATSRATGAGANVLTF
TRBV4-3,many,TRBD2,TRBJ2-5,TGCGCCAGCAGCCAAGAAGGGACTACCCAAGAGACCCAGTACTTC,CASSQEGTTQETQYF
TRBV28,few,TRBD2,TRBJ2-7,TGTGCCAGCAGTTTAACAGCGGGGGGCCCTGTCGAGCAGTACTTC,CASSLTAGGPVEQYF
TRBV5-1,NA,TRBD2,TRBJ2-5,TGCGCCAGCAGGCCTAGCGGGGACTCTCAAGAGACCCAGTACTTC,CASRPSGDSQETQYF
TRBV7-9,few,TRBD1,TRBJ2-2,TGTGCCAGCAGCCCCGGGACAGGGGCGAACACCGGGGAGCTGTTTTTT,CASSPGTGANTGELFF
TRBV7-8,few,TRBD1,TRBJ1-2,TGTGCCAGCAGCTTACGTGGACAGGGGATAGATGGCTACACCTTC,CASSLRGQGIDGYTF
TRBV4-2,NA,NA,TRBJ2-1,TGTGCCAGCAGCCATGGAGTAGCGGGACAGGCTGCAAGTGAGCAGTTCTTC,CASSHGVAGQAASEQFF
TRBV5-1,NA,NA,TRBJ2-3,TGCGCCAGCAGCTCCCGGGACCCTCGGGACACGCAGTATTTT,CASSSRDPRDTQYF
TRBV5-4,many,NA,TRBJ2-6,TGTGCCAGCAGCTGGGACAGGGCCAACGTCCTGACTTTC,CASSWDRANVLTF
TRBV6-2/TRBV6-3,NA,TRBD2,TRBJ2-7,TGTGCCAGCAGTTCCACTAGGACTAGCGGGAGAGCCTTACTCTACGAGCAGTACTTC,CASSSTRTSGRALLYEQYF
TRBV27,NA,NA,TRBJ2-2,TGTGCCAGCAGTTGGGGGATCCGGGACACCGGGGAGCTGTTTTTT,CASSWGIRDTGELFF
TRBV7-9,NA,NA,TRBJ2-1,TGTGCCAGCAGCTTAGTTGTCCAGGGGAGCAATGAGCAGTTCTTC,CASSLVVQGSNEQFF
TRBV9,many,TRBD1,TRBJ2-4,TGTGCCAGCAGCCCACCTGGACAGGGACACTCCAAAAACATTCAGTACTTC,CASSPPGQGHSKNIQYF
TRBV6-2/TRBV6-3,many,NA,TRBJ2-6,TGTGCCAGCGAAACTGGGGCCAACGTCCTGACTTTC,CASETGANVLTF
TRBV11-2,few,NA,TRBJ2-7,TGTGCCAGCAGCCACCCAAGTACCTACGAGCAGTACTTC,CASSHPSTYEQYF
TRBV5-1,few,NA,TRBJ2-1,TGCGCCAGCAGCCTGGAGGGACAGCTCTACAATGAGCAGTTCTTC,CASSLEGQLYNEQFF
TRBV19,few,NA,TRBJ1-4,TGTGCCAGTAGTATGGCCATCCAACTAGAGGAACTGTTTTTT,CASSMAIQLEELFF
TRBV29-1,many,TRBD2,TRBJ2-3,TGCAGCGTTGAAATTTTTAGCGGGAGCACAGATACGCAGTATTTT,CSVEIFSGSTDTQYF
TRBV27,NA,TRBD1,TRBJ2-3,TGTGCCAGCAGGCGAGACCGGGACAGGGTCGCAGATACGCAGTATTTT,CASRRDRDRVADTQYF
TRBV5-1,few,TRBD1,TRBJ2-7,TGCGCCAGCAGCTTGGCCTACCGACAGGGTACCTACGAGCAGTACTTC,CASSLAYRQGTYEQYF
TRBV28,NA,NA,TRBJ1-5,TGTGCCAGCAGTGCCCAGGCGCGGCAGCCCCAGCATTTT,CASSAQARQPQHF